The rows below give T cell receptor beta chains drawn from one sample of a study of T cells in Graves' hyperthyroidism and ophthalmopathy. TCRdb ran MiXCR on the multiplex PCR reads and lists one entry per CDR3 protein. The sample holds around 300,000 distinct CDR3 sequences, roughly 15% seen once. The specimen was blood. The receptors come from a woman aged 40 to 50 with Graves' hyperthyroidism. Each CDR3 is given with its conserved first and last residue. The D gene is left open where the match is weak. The size entry is marked missing in some rows and otherwise reads once, few, many or a size class.

>TRBJ1-3|TRBV27|many|.
TGTGCCAGCAGCCCAGGGCCGACATCCTCTGGAAACACCATATATTTT
CASSPGPTSSGNTIYF
>TRBJ2-7|TRBV7-9|many|TRBD2
TGTGCCAGCAGCCTCCTAGCGGCGGGTTTTTACGAGCAGTACTTC
CASSLLAAGFYEQYF
>TRBJ2-5|TRBV12-3/TRBV12-4|many|.
TGTGCCAGCAGTTCACCAGGGGGGGAAGAGACCCAGTACTTC
CASSSPGGEETQYF
>TRBJ2-2|TRBV20-1|many|TRBD2
TGCAGTGCTAGAGGATCAGCGGGACGGACCGGGGAGCTGTTTTTT
CSARGSAGRTGELFF
>TRBJ1-5|TRBV19|many|.
TGTGCCAGTACCCCCGGACTGAATCAGCCCCAGCATTTT
CASTPGLNQPQHF
>TRBJ2-3|TRBV12-3/TRBV12-4|many|.
TGTGCCAGCAGCACGGGGCCAGATACGCAGTATTTT
CASSTGPDTQYF
>TRBJ2-1|TRBV6-6|many|.
TGTGCCAGCAGTTACTCGATAGCGAGAGGCTATCACAATGAGCAGTTCTTC
CASSYSIARGYHNEQFF
>TRBJ2-1|TRBV11-2|many|.
TGTGCCAGCAGCCCCCTCGACTCGGTGACCAATGAGCAGTTCTTC
CASSPLDSVTNEQFF
>TRBJ1-2|TRBV11-2|many|TRBD1
TGTGCCAGCAGCTTAAGCCCGACAGGGATCTATGGCTACACCTTC
CASSLSPTGIYGYTF
>TRBJ2-2|TRBV6-7|.|.
TGTGCCAGCAGCCACGAGGCGAACACCGGGGAGCTGTTTTTT
CASSHEANTGELFF
>TRBJ2-7|TRBV12-3/TRBV12-4|.|.
TGTGCCAGCAGTTTCAAGACGCAGCAGTACTTC
CASSFKTQQYF
>TRBJ1-4|TRBV6-5|many|.
TGTGCCAGCAGTTACTCGAGGGGGACCGATGAAAAACTGTTTTTT
CASSYSRGTDEKLFF
>TRBJ1-5|TRBV10-3|many|.
TGTGCCTCCAGCGCAGGGCGCGATAGCAATCAGCCCCAGCATTTT
CASSAGRDSNQPQHF
>TRBJ2-1|TRBV20-1|many|.
TGCAGCGGCCGGACTTCAGGGAGAAATGAGCAGTTCTTC
CSGRTSGRNEQFF
>TRBJ1-2|TRBV27|few|.
TGTGCCAGCAGTTTACCCGGCCTCCTTTCTTATGGCTACACCTTC
CASSLPGLLSYGYTF
>TRBJ1-6|TRBV27|many|TRBD1
TGTGCCAGCAGTTTAGATCGTGGGACAGGGGGCTCCTATAATTCACCCCTCCACTTT
CASSLDRGTGGSYNSPLHF